The clone carrying this T cell receptor beta chain has a count of ten or more. The antigen remains undetermined. The data are from a study of T cell repertoires in cytomegalovirus infection. Study information: HLA-B-restricted CMV epitopes that are well studied were used alongside recently identified HLA-C-restricted ones. It can be stated that public TCR beta signatures indicated CMV infection as well as a matching HLA type.

In TCRdb, the reads were re-called with MiXCR into one record per CDR3 protein. The sample lists 40,000 to 60,000 distinct CDR3 sequences; 20% to 25% were seen once. This CDR3 is 12 amino acids long. The trim removed 4 bases at V and 10 bases at J, leaving 3 bases unmatched. Germline V gives CDR1 SGHAT, CDR2 FQNNGV. The study, taken as a whole, reports: Across the ex vivo response, the dominant clonotypes were HLA-C-restricted CMV-specific TCR beta clonotypes. CMV carriers having the relevant HLA were flagged by cumulative public TCR beta family frequency.

The sequence came from a human donor in good health (CMV status not recorded). Some clones in this sample may be carry-over from other donors' samples. V usage is TRBV11-2 and J usage is TRBJ2-1; 8 positions match TRBD2. Sequencing used CD8+ T cells from cultured PBMCs, obtained from culture after CMV antigen stimulation. The DNA of the CDR3 is TGTGCCAGCAGCTACCGGGAGGGGGAGCAGTTCTTC. This gives the protein CASSYREGEQFF.